The 8 T cell receptor beta chains reported below all come from one sample, sequenced in a study of T cell clonality in common variable immunodeficiency. Measured with immunoSEQ multiplex PCR; TCRdb has only the in-frame clones, and not every one. The sample holds about 42,000 clones, and no clone turns up only once. Sequenced input: peripheral blood mononuclear cells. These receptors were taken from a person aged 18 to 75 in good health.

This clone was picked up many times. The read stops 3 residues short of the end of the CDR3; the missing end is completed from the germline J gene. The genes are TRBV13 and TRBJ2-7; 10 nucleotides agree with TRBD1. Trimming removed 1 base from V and 1 base from J; junction bases left unmatched: 13. The germline CDR1 and CDR2 sequences are PRHDT and FYEKMQ (reference sequence). The CDR3 extends over 19 amino acids. The CDR3 loop is CASSLVGGTGETRSYEQYF. Partial CDR3 DNA: TGTGCCAGCAGCTTAGTAGGGGGGACAGGGGAAACAAGATCCTACGAG.

To note about this clone: The CDR3 extends 3 residues past the end of the read, so its final part is completed from the germline J gene. The V call is TRBV10-2, the J call TRBJ2-2; 8 bases fit TRBD1. The V gene's germline CDR1 is WSHSY and CDR2 SAAADI. With 7 bases clipped from V and 1 base from J, the junction kept 5 bases outside the gene matches. The CDR3 consists of 15 residues. The CDR3 is CASNPGTGNTGELFF. The part of the CDR3 DNA that was read is TGCGCCAGCAATCCCGGGACAGGGAACACCGGGGAG.

This clone was picked up many times. The junction and the germline gene differ at one end; a read error may be behind it. The read gets to within 3 residues of the CDR3 end, and the germline J gene fills in the rest. The chain is built from TRBV4-2 and TRBJ2-1; D might be TRBD1 (6 bases). Germline loops: CDR1 LGHNA, CDR2 YNFKEQ. CDR3 length: 14 residues. Incomplete CDR3 DNA: TGCGCCAGCAGTCCACGGACAGCCCACAATGAG. Translated: CASSPRTAHNE. The complete CDR3 sequence is CASSPRTAHNEQFF.

This clone was found a few times. The read ends 3 residues shy of where the CDR3 ends; the end is completed using the germline J gene. The chain recombines TRBV7-9 with TRBJ2-7, with D possibly matching TRBD2 (5 bases). The CDR3 totals 13 residues. CDR1 and CDR2 (germline): SEHNR, FQNEAQ (reference sequence). The V end lost 4 bases, the J end lost 5 bases, and 12 bases lay between the germline ends. The CDR3: CASSSPRGNEQYF. The DNA read from the CDR3 is TGTGCCAGCAGCTCCCCCCGGGGAAACGAG.

This clone was seen ten or more times. From the germline J gene comes the end of the CDR3, since the read stops 3 residues before it. The chain recombines TRBV29-1 with TRBJ2-3, with 10 bases matching TRBD2. V was pared by 7 bases and J by 5 bases, with 6 bases of the junction left unmatched. The CDR3 loop spans 13 amino acids. Germline V gene lookup returns CDR1 SQVTM and CDR2 ANQGSEA. CDR3 bases read: TGCAGCGCAGCGAGACTAGCGGGAGATACG. Its protein is CSAARLAGDT. The full CDR3 reads CSAARLAGDTQYF.

This clone was seen ten or more times. The CDR3 end falls 3 residues outside the read, so it is completed with the germline J gene. The rearrangement links TRBV20-1 to TRBJ1-6, with D maybe TRBD1 (5 bases). Germline CDR1 DFQATT, CDR2 SNEGSKA (reference sequence). V shed 5 bases and J shed 7 bases, with 18 bases lying between them. This CDR3 comprises 15 residues. Partial CDR3 DNA: TGCAGTGCTTTTCAAGACAGCAGCGGGAATTCACCC. Translated, it gives CSAFQDSSGNSP. The full CDR3 protein is CSAFQDSSGNSPLHF.

This clone was counted at least ten times. The CDR3 end is not reached by the read, which stops 3 residues before it; the germline J gene fills it in. The rearrangement joins TRBV20-1 to TRBJ2-1; unclear D gene. Germline CDR1 reads DFQATT; CDR2 reads SNEGSKA (reference sequence). The V gene lost 1 base and the J gene lost 0 bases, with 7 bases spanning the gap. The CDR3 runs to 14 residues. CDR3 DNA, as far as it was read: TGCAGTGCTAGAGTAGTTAGCTCCTACAATGAG. Translation: CSARVVSSYNE. The full CDR3 reads CSARVVSSYNEQFF.

Ten or more counts support this clone. The sequence runs out 3 residues before the end of the CDR3; the remainder is reconstructed from the germline J gene. This sequence joins TRBV30 and TRBJ1-1; D might be TRBD1 (6 bases). V lost 2 bases, J lost 1 base, and 17 bases lay in between. Germline V CDR1 and CDR2: GTSNPN, SVGIG (reference sequence). This CDR3 has 16 amino acids. Here the CDR3 reads CAWSSGGARRNTEAFF. The DNA read from the CDR3 is TGTGCCTGGAGTTCCGGGGGGGCGCGGAGGAACACTGAA.